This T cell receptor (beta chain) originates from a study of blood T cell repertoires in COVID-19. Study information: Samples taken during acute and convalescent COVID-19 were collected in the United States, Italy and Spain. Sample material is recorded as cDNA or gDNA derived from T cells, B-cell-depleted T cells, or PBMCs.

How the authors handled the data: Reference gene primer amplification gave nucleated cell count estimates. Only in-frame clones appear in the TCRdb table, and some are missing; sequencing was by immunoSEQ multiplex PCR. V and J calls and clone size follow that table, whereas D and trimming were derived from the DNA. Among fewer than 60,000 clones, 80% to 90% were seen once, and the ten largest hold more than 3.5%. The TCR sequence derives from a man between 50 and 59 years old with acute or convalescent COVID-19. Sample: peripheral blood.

The CDR3 loop is CASSGSGRGFNEQFF. The DNA of the CDR3 is TGTGCCAGCAGCGGAAGCGGGAGGGGTTTCAATGAGCAGTTCTTC. The rearrangement uses TRBV7-8 and TRBJ2-1, with 10 bases fitting TRBD2. Germline values: CDR1 SGHVS, CDR2 FQNEAQ. The CDR3 spans 15 residues. V was pared by 5 bases and J by 6 bases, with 7 bases of the junction left unmatched. Using reference TRBV7-8 and TRBJ2-1 for the parts outside the CDR3, the full variable domain is GAGVSQSPRYKVAKRGQDVALRCDPISGHVSLFWYQQALGQGPEFLTYFQNEAQLDKSGLPSDRFFAERPEGSVSTLKIQRTQQEDSAVYLCASSGSGRGFNEQFFGPGTRLTVL.